A single sample is the source of the 7 T cell receptor beta chains below, sequenced in a study of T cell changes during pregnancy in multiple sclerosis. The data were produced by immunoSEQ multiplex PCR, yet TCRdb's version contains in-frame clones alone and is incomplete. The sample lists tens of thousands of clones, around 93% occurring once. The input for sequencing was peripheral blood, taken in the second trimester of pregnancy. These receptors originate from a female donor with multiple sclerosis, enrolled in a pregnancy study.

This clone was observed once. The CDR3 DNA sequence: TGCAGCCTCCGATGGACTAGTCGGACTGAGCAGTTCTTC. As protein: CSLRWTSRTEQFF. The rearrangement joins TRBV29-1 to TRBJ2-1; 7 bases align to TRBD2. Unmatched junction bases numbered 13, after V lost 8 bases and J lost 9 bases. Germline assignment: CDR1 SQVTM and CDR2 ANQGSEA. The CDR3 sequence is 13 residues long.

This chain uses TRBV18 with TRBJ1-1; D gene unclear. CDR1 KGHSH and CDR2 LQKENI come from the germline V gene. The germline V and J ends were trimmed by 3 bases and 8 bases, with 13 bases remaining between them. CDR3 length: 13 residues. CDR3 sequence reads: CASSPSGSGEAFF. The DNA for the CDR3 is TGTGCCAGCTCACCCTCGGGGTCAGGAGAAGCTTTCTTT.

V and J are TRBV6-1 and TRBJ2-3; 9 nucleotides match TRBD1. Germline assignment: CDR1 MNHNS and CDR2 SASEGT. This CDR3 region has 15 residues. V shed 4 bases and J 6 bases; nucleotides not matched to a gene: 8. The CDR3 coding sequence is TGTGCCAGCAGTGTTAGGGACAGGGTTGGGGATACGCAGTATTTT. This gives the protein CASSVRDRVGDTQYF.

This chain joins TRBV6-5 and TRBJ2-2, with TRBD1 identical over 9 bases. The CDR3 is 16 amino acids. The germline CDR1 and CDR2 sequences are MNHEY and SVGAGI. The junction had 4 bases not matched to a gene; V was cut back by 2 bases and J by 3 bases. The CDR3 region is CASSYLTGGDTGELFF. The CDR3 nucleotides are TGTGCCAGCAGTTACCTGACAGGGGGTGACACCGGGGAGCTGTTTTTT.

The V gene is TRBV27, the J gene TRBJ1-2; the D gene is possibly TRBD1 (5 bases). Germline V gene lookup returns CDR1 MNHEY and CDR2 SMNVEV (reference sequence). The V end was cut by 5 bases, the J end by 4 bases, with 14 bases between. The CDR3 runs 14 residues. The CDR3 coding sequence is TGTGCCAGCAGTCAGCTCAGGGTTGGCTATGGCTACACCTTC. Translation: CASSQLRVGYGYTF.

The J gene is TRBJ2-1, the V gene TRBV18; perhaps TRBD1 as D (6 bases). Per germline, CDR1 KGHSH and CDR2 LQKENI. The V end lost 3 bases, the J end lost 4 bases, and 13 bases lay between the germline ends. The CDR3 spans 15 residues. The CDR3: CASSPSGTMYNEQFF. Here the CDR3 DNA reads TGTGCCAGCTCACCCTCAGGGACAATGTACAATGAGCAGTTCTTC.

The gene calls are TRBV15 and TRBJ1-5, with 8 bases identical to TRBD1. The ends lost 3 bases at V and 8 bases at J; junction bases unmatched: 9. The CDR3 spans 15 residues. From germline, CDR1 is LNHNV and CDR2 YYDKDF (reference sequence). The CDR3: CATSRGPDRVEPQHF. The CDR3 region has the DNA TGTGCCACCAGCAGGGGGCCGGACAGGGTGGAGCCCCAGCATTTT.